Presented here are 25 T cell receptor beta chains from one specimen sequenced in a study of blood T cells in healthy people across ages. A sample-barcoded 5' primer and a J-beta primer mix were used in a second PCR of about 6 to 12 cycles. Each CDR3 protein is one row after TCRdb ran MiXCR on the 5' RACE reads. The sample includes 1.2 million to 1.5 million distinct CDR3 sequences, 59% of them seen just once. Sequencing was performed on blood. The receptors originated from a young man in good health.

This clonotype was seen more than once but under ten times. The rearrangement links TRBV27 to TRBJ2-1; 8 bases fit TRBD1. CDR1 and CDR2 (germline): MNHEY, SMNVEV (reference sequence). V was pared by 5 bases and J by 6 bases, with 6 bases of the junction left unmatched. CDR3 length: 14 residues. CDR3 region: CASSDGQGPNEQFF. The CDR3 DNA sequence: TGTGCCAGCAGTGACGGACAGGGACCCAATGAGCAGTTCTTC.

The rearrangement joins TRBV7-2 to TRBJ1-1; unclear D gene. The V and J ends lost 1 base and 2 bases respectively, with 11 bases between them. The CDR3 has 15 residues. Germline values: CDR1 SGHTA, CDR2 FQGNSA. The DNA for the CDR3 is TGTGCCAGCAGCTTAGTGGGAGATACCAACACTGAAGCTTTCTTT. This encodes CASSLVGDTNTEAFF.

This chain connects TRBV6-1 to TRBJ1-2; D unclear. The V and J ends lost 3 bases and 5 bases respectively, with 13 bases between them. This CDR3 region has 14 residues. CDR1 is MNHNS and CDR2 is SASEGT in the germline V gene. CDR3 residues: CASSDPAGLYGYTF. The CDR3 DNA follows: TGTGCCAGCAGTGATCCGGCAGGCTTGTATGGCTACACCTTC.

The gene calls are TRBV12-3 or TRBV12-4 and TRBJ2-7; TRBD1 is a possible D gene (6 bases). The J call may not be correct, given that the DNA end is closer to TRBJ2-5. The CDR3 has 15 residues. CDR3 amino acids: CASRSLGQEGETQYF. The CDR3 DNA reads TGTGCCAGCAGGTCCTTGGGACAAGAGGGGGAGACCCAGTACTTC.

In this sample, this clonotype turned up a few times. The gene calls are TRBV15 and TRBJ2-3, with D unclear. This CDR3 region has 13 residues. Germline CDR1 and CDR2: LNHNV and YYDKDF (reference sequence). V was trimmed by 0 bases and J by 4 bases, leaving 5 bases between them. CDR3 protein: CATSRDVADTQYF. The CDR3, as DNA: TGTGCCACCAGCAGAGATGTCGCAGATACGCAGTATTTT.

This chain connects TRBV10-3 to TRBJ2-1; TRBD1 or TRBD2 may be the D gene (5 bases each). CDR1 and CDR2 (germline): ENHRY, SYGVKD. Trimming pared 6 bases from V and 4 bases from J, leaving 16 bases between. CDR3 size: 15 residues. In DNA, the CDR3 is TGTGCCATCAGAGTTACCGGGACCATGTACAATGAGCAGTTCTTC. Translation: CAIRVTGTMYNEQFF.

Only one count was recorded for this clonotype. The V gene is TRBV29-1, the J gene TRBJ2-3; D assignment may be TRBD1 or TRBD2 (5 bases each). The CDR3 has 13 residues. The V and J ends lost 6 bases and 2 bases respectively, with 12 bases between them. Germline-derived CDR1 and CDR2 are SQVTM and ANQGSEA. CDR3 region: CSVDTRDTDTQYF. CDR3 bases: TGCAGCGTGGACACTAGGGACACAGATACGCAGTATTTT.

The chain joins TRBV5-1 to TRBJ2-5, with TRBD1 identical over 9 bases. The DNA matches TRBJ2-7 better at its end, which makes the J call doubtful. This CDR3 has 14 residues. Germline V gene data show CDR1 as SGHRS and CDR2 as YFSETQ. This chain's CDR3 is CASGIGTGPDEQYF. The CDR3 bases are TGCGCCAGCGGGATCGGGACAGGGCCGGACGAGCAGTACTTC.

A remark on this clonotype: One junction end does not reproduce the germline sequence, and a read error may be involved. The CDR3 sequence: CASSQSGGEQYF. The CDR3 DNA reads as TGTGCCAGCAGTCAATCAGGGGGCGAGCAGTACTTC. The chain links TRBV4-1 to TRBJ2-5, with 7 bases matching TRBD1. TRBJ2-7 explains the end of the DNA better; the J call may be wrong. Germline V gene data show CDR1 as MGHRA and CDR2 as YSYEKL. CDR3 length equals 12 residues.

This clonotype appeared a single time. The chain has TRBV6-1 and TRBJ2-5; 8 nucleotides match TRBD1. The J call may be incorrect, as the DNA end agrees better with TRBJ2-7. From germline, CDR1 is MNHNS and CDR2 SASEGT. There are 14 residues in the CDR3. CDR3 nucleotide sequence: TGTGCCAGCAGGACAGGGGCGAATAGATACGAGCAGTACTTC. Translation: CASRTGANRYEQYF.

The chain uses TRBV29-1 and TRBJ2-5, with D perhaps matching TRBD1 or TRBD2 (6 bases each). The length of the CDR3 is 15 residues. Looked up from germline, CDR1 is SQVTM and CDR2 is ANQGSEA. Trimming stripped 4 bases from V and 5 bases from J, with 20 bases between. The CDR3 loop is CSVGGWGAGVETQYF. DNA of the CDR3: TGCAGCGTTGGTGGCTGGGGGGCAGGTGTGGAGACCCAGTACTTC.

This chain uses TRBV20-1 with TRBJ1-1; TRBD1 matches at 7 bases. The V segment lost 5 bases and the J segment 9 bases; nucleotides outside the gene matches: 15. This CDR3 has 14 residues. Germline-derived CDR1 and CDR2 are DFQATT and SNEGSKA (reference sequence). The CDR3 here is CSAPRQGLATQAFF. The CDR3 coding sequence is TGCAGTGCTCCGCGACAGGGTCTAGCTACTCAAGCTTTCTTT.

Only a few counts were recorded for this clonotype. J is TRBJ2-5 and V is TRBV7-2; the D is unclear. The CDR3 runs to 14 residues. Germline CDR1 and CDR2: SGHTA and FQGNSA. V gave up 5 bases and J gave up 5 bases, with 15 bases separating them. This CDR3 is CASSLRARSETQYF. CDR3 nucleotide sequence: TGTGCCAGCAGCCTCCGGGCTAGGTCCGAGACCCAGTACTTC.

The chain links TRBV4-3 to TRBJ1-2; D gene ambiguous. The CDR3 totals 14 residues. Trimming shortened V by 0 bases and J by 5 bases, and 10 bases separated the two germline ends. CDR1 and CDR2 from the germline V gene are LGHNA and YSLEER. The CDR3 nucleotides read TGCGCCAGCAGCCAAGAAGGGAATGCATATGGCTACACCTTC. Translation gives CASSQEGNAYGYTF.

In its sample, this clonotype was seen a few times. This sequence joins TRBV6-5 and TRBJ1-2; 7 bases align to TRBD1. V shed 4 bases, J shed 4 bases, and the junction held 3 bases outside the gene matches. The CDR3 spans 13 residues. CDR1 and CDR2 (germline): MNHEY, SVGAGI. The CDR3 sequence is CASSSGGVYGYTF. DNA of the CDR3: TGTGCCAGCAGTTCAGGGGGAGTCTATGGCTACACCTTC.

This clonotype has only a few counts. J is TRBJ2-7 and V is TRBV28; D is perhaps TRBD1 (6 bases). The CDR3 consists of 13 residues. Germline loops: CDR1 MDHEN, CDR2 SYDVKM. Trimming took off 7 bases at V and 3 bases at J, with 13 bases between the two ends. The CDR3 DNA sequence: TGTGCCAGCAAGGACCAGGGGCTCTACGAGCAGTACTTC. It yields the protein CASKDQGLYEQYF. Drawing the rest from reference TRBV28 and TRBJ2-7, the complete variable domain is DVKVTQSSRYLVKRTGEKVFLECVQDMDHENMFWYRQDPGLGLRLIYFSYDVKMKEKGDIPEGYSVSREKKERFSLILESASTNQTSMYLCASKDQGLYEQYFGPGTRLTVT.

This clonotype was seen a handful of times. The chain couples TRBV29-1 to TRBJ2-1, with TRBD2 matching 9 bases. With V trimmed by 6 bases and J by 6 bases, 12 bases remained unmatched. The germline CDR1 and CDR2 sequences are SQVTM and ANQGSEA. The CDR3 covers 15 residues. The DNA for the CDR3 is TGCAGCGTCGCTCCTTCTAGCGGGGTAAGCAATGAGCAGTTCTTC. Translated, it gives CSVAPSSGVSNEQFF.

V and J are TRBV7-6 and TRBJ2-7; 11 bases are shared with TRBD2. Germline V gives CDR1 SGHVS, CDR2 FNYEAQ. The ends lost 4 bases at V and 5 bases at J; junction bases unmatched: 7. The CDR3 loop spans 15 amino acids. The chain's CDR3 is CASSSLAGGADEQYF. The DNA of the CDR3 is TGTGCCAGCAGCTCCCTAGCGGGAGGTGCCGACGAGCAGTACTTC.

The chain uses TRBV4-2 and TRBJ2-3; 9 bases are a match to TRBD2. J lost 5 bases, V lost 4 bases, and 4 bases had no gene match. Germline V CDR1 and CDR2: LGHNA, YNFKEQ. The CDR3 spans 14 residues. The DNA of the CDR3 is TGTGCCAGCAGCCTTGGTAGCGGGAGAGATACGCAGTATTTT. Amino acids: CASSLGSGRDTQYF.

Points on this clonotype: Given a much more abundant clone one base away, this may be a read error. V is TRBV29-1 and J is TRBJ2-1; D is unclear. Judging by the DNA end, TRBJ2-7 fits better; the J call may be wrong. The CDR3 contains 11 residues. Germline V CDR1 and CDR2: SQVTM, ANQGSEA. The CDR3: CSVGAYNEQYF. CDR3 coding DNA: TGCAGCGTTGGAGCCTACAATGAGCAGTACTTC.

This clonotype has a handful of counts. This chain uses TRBV6-5 with TRBJ2-4, with D possibly being TRBD2 (5 bases). This CDR3 has 13 residues. The V gene's germline CDR1 is MNHEY and CDR2 SVGAGI. Trimming cost V 6 bases and J 0 bases, with 6 bases left between them. The DNA of the CDR3 is TGTGCCAGCAGCCGGGGAGCCAAAAACATTCAGTACTTC. Protein product: CASSRGAKNIQYF.

The chain employs TRBV10-3 and TRBJ1-2; D not resolved. The CDR3 loop spans 12 amino acids. V was pared by 0 bases and J by 6 bases, with 5 bases between. CDR1 is ENHRY, CDR2 SYGVKD, per germline. CDR3 nucleotide sequence: TGTGCCATCAGTGAGTCGTGGGATGGCTACACCTTC. Translation: CAISESWDGYTF.

The chain carries TRBV12-3 or TRBV12-4 and TRBJ2-4; 9 nucleotides align to TRBD2. The CDR3 contains 15 residues. Trimming at V came to 3 bases and at J to 5 bases, leaving 5 bases not matched to a gene. CDR3 residues: CASSFSGGPENIQYF. CDR3 bases: TGTGCCAGCAGTTTCAGCGGGGGGCCCGAAAACATTCAGTACTTC.

The rearrangement joins TRBV28 to TRBJ2-7, with TRBD1 matching over 10 bases. CDR3 length: 17 residues. The junction had 7 bases not matched to a gene; V was cut back by 1 base and J by 1 base. From germline, CDR1 is MDHEN and CDR2 SYDVKM. In DNA form, the CDR3 reads TGTGCCAGCAGTTTATCAGGCGGGACAGGGGTTTCCTACGAGCAGTACTTC. It is translated as CASSLSGGTGVSYEQYF.

The V call is TRBV7-9, the J call TRBJ2-1, with 11 nucleotides matching TRBD2. CDR1 is SEHNR and CDR2 is FQNEAQ in the germline V gene (reference sequence). Trimming cost V 3 bases and J 8 bases; bases outside gene matches: 9. The length of the CDR3 is 16 residues. The CDR3: CASSFRTSGGKDEQFF. For the CDR3, the DNA is TGTGCCAGCAGCTTCCGTACTAGCGGGGGAAAGGATGAGCAGTTCTTC.